This T cell receptor beta chain was sequenced for a study of shared clonotypes between healthy human individuals. Regarding the study as a whole: Unshared clonotypes carried lower generation probabilities than those common to all four donors.

CDR1 and CDR2 from the germline V gene are SGDLS and YYNGEE. The CDR3 runs to 15 residues. V lost 0 bases and J lost 0, with 8 bases in between. Authors' processing steps: ImmunoSEQ gave junction-only sequences without quality scores, so filtering differed. Profiled with immunoSEQ multiplex PCR; TCRdb holds only in-frame clones, not every one. Clonal size and the V and J genes are those of that table, whereas D and trimming came from the DNA. The sample lists roughly 400,000 clones; around 96% were seen once. To note about this clone: Its antigen is as yet unknown.

Both CD45RO+ cells and CCR7-negative CD45RA+ TemRA cells were combined to make up CD8 memory. This TCR was recovered from a man aged 25-40 years in good health. Sequencing was carried out using memory CD8+ T cells sorted from blood. As for subset: CD45RO+ cells pooled with CCR7-negative TemRA cells. The gene calls are TRBV9 and TRBJ2-3; D unclear. The CDR3 is CASSVATTSTDTQYF. The CDR3 bases are TGTGCCAGCAGCGTAGCTACCACTAGCACAGATACGCAGTATTTT.